These 12 T cell receptor beta chains originate from one sample sequenced in a study of blood T cell repertoires in COVID-19. Profiling relied on immunoSEQ multiplex PCR, and the TCRdb table lists in-frame clones only, not all of them. Here the sample spans 150,000 to 200,000 clones, 89% being singletons. What was sequenced was PBMCs or T cells enriched from blood (not recorded which). The receptors here all came from a woman aged 40 to 50 with acute COVID-19.

The sample holds a few counts of this clone. This rearrangement joins TRBV5-1 to TRBJ2-1; D remains unclear. V was cut by 0 bases and J by 2 bases, with 9 bases left in between. This CDR3 has 15 amino acids. CDR1 is SGHRS and CDR2 is YFSETQ in the germline V gene. CDR3 sequence reads: CASSLAEEAYNEQFF. The CDR3 bases are TGCGCCAGCAGCTTGGCAGAGGAAGCCTACAATGAGCAGTTCTTC. Supplemented by reference TRBV5-1 and TRBJ2-1, the full variable domain reads KAGVTQTPRYLIKTRGQQVTLSCSPISGHRSVSWYQQTPGQGLQFLFEYFSETQRNKGNFPGRFSGRQFSNSRSEMNVSTLELGDSALYLCASSLAEEAYNEQFFGPGTRLTVL.

The chain couples TRBV7-9 to TRBJ2-1; TRBD1 might be the D (5 bases). The CDR3 has 11 amino acids. V lost 1 base and J 13 bases, leaving 8 bases between the germline ends. Germline V gene data show CDR1 as SEHNR and CDR2 as FQNEAQ (reference sequence). The CDR3 region is CASSLEWGQFF. The CDR3 nucleotides are TGTGCCAGCAGCTTAGAGTGGGGCCAGTTCTTC.

The chain is built from TRBV18 and TRBJ2-1; 10 bases fit TRBD2. The V gene's germline CDR1 is KGHSH and CDR2 LQKENI. There are 16 residues in the CDR3. Trimming cost V 3 bases and J 1 base; bases outside gene matches: 3. CDR3 DNA: TGTGCCAGCTCACCGAGCGGGGGGGGATCCTACAATGAGCAGTTCTTC. Translation gives CASSPSGGGSYNEQFF.

V and J are TRBV28 and TRBJ2-2, with 7 nucleotides matching TRBD1. The CDR3 has 14 amino acids. Germline values: CDR1 MDHEN, CDR2 SYDVKM. The V gene end was trimmed by 4 bases and the J gene end by 1 base; junction bases not matched to a gene: 0. The CDR3 spells CASSWTGNTGELFF. In DNA form, the CDR3 reads TGTGCCAGCAGTTGGACAGGGAACACCGGGGAGCTGTTTTTT.

The CDR3 sequence: CAWIEPGQLLPNYGYTF. CDR3 DNA: TGTGCCTGGATCGAGCCTGGGCAGCTCCTTCCTAACTATGGCTACACCTTC. J is TRBJ1-2 and V is TRBV30; the D is unclear. V was shortened by 4 bases and J by 0 bases, with 21 bases between the two germline ends. CDR3 size: 17 residues. Germline assignment: CDR1 GTSNPN and CDR2 SVGIG (reference sequence).

The rearrangement joins TRBV20-1 to TRBJ1-4; 9 bases agree with TRBD1. The CDR3 loop spans 15 amino acids. Germline V gives CDR1 DFQATT, CDR2 SNEGSKA (reference sequence). The V segment lost 3 bases and the J segment 8 bases; nucleotides outside the gene matches: 10. CDR3 residues: CSASGGTGSDEKLFF. In DNA form, the CDR3 reads TGCAGTGCTAGTGGAGGGACAGGGTCCGACGAAAAACTGTTTTTT.

This chain uses TRBV7-2 with TRBJ2-2, with 8 bases lining up with TRBD2. Germline CDR1 SGHTA, CDR2 FQGNSA. CDR3 length equals 15 residues. The V gene end was trimmed by 4 bases and the J gene end by 6 bases; junction bases not matched to a gene: 7. CDR3 coding DNA: TGTGCCAGCAGCTCATCTAGCGGGCAATCCGGGGAGCTGTTTTTT. This encodes CASSSSSGQSGELFF.

V is TRBV10-1 and J is TRBJ2-5; 7 nucleotides align to TRBD1. The CDR3 is made up of 16 amino acids. The V segment lost 4 bases and the J segment 7 bases; nucleotides outside the gene matches: 15. Germline values: CDR1 WNHNN, CDR2 SYGVQD (reference sequence). CDR3: CASSGPGTEQEVTQYF. CDR3 coding DNA: TGCGCCAGCAGTGGTCCCGGGACAGAGCAGGAGGTGACCCAGTACTTC.

V usage is TRBV6-5 and J usage is TRBJ2-5; a weak D match, TRBD2 (7 bases). This CDR3 is 16 amino acids long. In germline, CDR1 is MNHEY, CDR2 SVGAGI. The V gene lost 0 bases and the J gene lost 0 bases, with 11 bases spanning the gap. The CDR3 nucleotides are TGTGCCAGCAGTTACTCATCGGGGGGCCACCAAGAGACCCAGTACTTC. This gives the protein CASSYSSGGHQETQYF.

V and J are TRBV19 and TRBJ2-5; TRBD2 agrees at 8 bases. This CDR3 is built from 13 residues. CDR1 LNHDA and CDR2 SQIVND come from the germline V gene (reference sequence). Germline trimming cut 6 bases from V and 5 bases from J; bases unmatched to any gene: 5. The CDR3 DNA follows: TGTGCCAGTAGGAGCGGGAGTTACGAGACCCAGTACTTC. Translating gives CASRSGSYETQYF.

This chain connects TRBV2 to TRBJ2-7, with 9 bases lining up with TRBD2. Trimming removed 7 bases from V and 5 bases from J; junction bases left unmatched: 6. Germline-derived CDR1 and CDR2 are SNHLY and FYNNEI. This CDR3 region has 13 residues. CDR3 sequence (DNA): TGTGCCAGCAATAATTTAGCGGGAGACGAGCAGTACTTC. As protein: CASNNLAGDEQYF.

The J gene is TRBJ2-5, the V gene TRBV27, with D maybe TRBD2 (7 bases). V dropped 3 bases and J dropped 5 bases, with 13 bases sitting between them. Germline CDR1 MNHEY, CDR2 SMNVEV (reference sequence). The CDR3 has 14 amino acids. The CDR3 spells CASSLMGGQETQYF. CDR3 in DNA: TGTGCCAGCAGTTTGATGGGGGGGCAGGAGACCCAGTACTTC.